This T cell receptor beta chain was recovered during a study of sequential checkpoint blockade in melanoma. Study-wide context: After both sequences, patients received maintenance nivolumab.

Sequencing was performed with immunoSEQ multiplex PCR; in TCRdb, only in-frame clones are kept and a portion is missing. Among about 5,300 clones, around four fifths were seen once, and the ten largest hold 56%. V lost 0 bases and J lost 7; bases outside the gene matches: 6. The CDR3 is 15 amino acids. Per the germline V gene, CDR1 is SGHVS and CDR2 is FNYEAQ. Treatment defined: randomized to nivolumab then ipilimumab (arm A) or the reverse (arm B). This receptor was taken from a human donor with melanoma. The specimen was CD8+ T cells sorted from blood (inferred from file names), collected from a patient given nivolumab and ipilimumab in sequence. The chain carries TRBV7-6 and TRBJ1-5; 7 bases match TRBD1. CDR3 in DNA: TGTGCCAGCAGCTTAGCACAGGGGACAACGCAGCCCCAGCATTTT. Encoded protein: CASSLAQGTTQPQHF.